The 2 T cell receptor beta chains presented below share a single source sample, sequenced in a study of shared clonotypes between healthy human individuals. Sequencing was performed with immunoSEQ multiplex PCR; in TCRdb, only in-frame clones are kept and a portion is missing. The sample yields 450,000 to 700,000 clones, nearly 97% seen once. As defined, naive CD8 cells were CD45RO-negative and positively selected for CCR7, with terminally differentiated effector memory CD45RA+ cells excluded. Sequenced: naive CD8+ T cells sorted from blood. These receptors originate from a woman in her 30s in good health.

CDR3 bases: TGTGCCAGCAGCGTCCGACAGGGGTTCGAGCAGTACTTC. Translated, it gives CASSVRQGFEQYF. J is TRBJ2-7 and V is TRBV9; 8 bases are shared with TRBD1. Germline loops: CDR1 SGDLS, CDR2 YYNGEE. J gave up 6 bases and V 2 bases, and 4 bases lay outside the gene matches. The CDR3 consists of 13 residues.

The V call is TRBV2, the J call TRBJ2-1; tentatively, D is TRBD2 (7 bases). This CDR3 has 17 amino acids. The ends were cut back, 6 bases at V and 2 bases at J, with 20 bases in the middle. The germline gives CDR1 SNHLY, CDR2 FYNNEI. CDR3 amino acids: CASSQRGGGVPYNEQFF. The CDR3, as DNA: TGTGCCAGCAGCCAAAGAGGGGGGGGAGTCCCCTACAATGAGCAGTTCTTC.